These 18 T cell receptor beta chains were all obtained from the same sample, sequenced in a study of T cells in Graves' hyperthyroidism and ophthalmopathy. Amplification of TCR beta CDR3 regions was performed using RNA transcripts as template. In the first-round RT-PCR of the TCR CDR3, the HTBI primer set was used. TCRdb independently ran MiXCR on the multiplex PCR reads; one entry per CDR3 protein. The sample yields roughly 750,000 distinct CDR3 sequences, about 15% seen once. The sequencing input was blood. Every receptor here comes from a man between 18 and 35 years old with Graves' hyperthyroidism.

This clonotype came up a few times. The CDR3 DNA follows: TGTGCCACCAGCAGGGGGACTAGCGGGAGCGTTCAGTACTTC. This codes for CATSRGTSGSVQYF. The chain combines TRBV15 with TRBJ2-4; 14 positions agree with TRBD2. The germline gives CDR1 LNHNV, CDR2 YYDKDF (reference sequence). V shed 3 bases, J shed 11 bases, and the junction held 3 bases outside the gene matches. CDR3 length: 14 amino acids.

This clonotype came up many times. This chain links TRBV28 with TRBJ2-7; TRBD1 aligns across 8 bases. The CDR3 consists of 15 residues. Germline CDR1 reads MDHEN; CDR2 reads SYDVKM. The junction had 11 bases not matched to a gene; V was cut back by 6 bases and J by 4 bases. CDR3 DNA: TGTGCCAGCAGCCTCCGGGACAGGCGACGGTACGAGCAGTACTTC. Protein sequence: CASSLRDRRRYEQYF.

This clonotype was counted many times. This chain joins TRBV2 and TRBJ2-5; perhaps TRBD1 as D (6 bases). The germline V gene has CDR1 SNHLY and CDR2 FYNNEI. The V end was cut by 7 bases, the J end by 0 bases, with 6 bases between. This CDR3 has 12 residues. The CDR3 here is CASKGDQETQYF. The CDR3 region has the DNA TGTGCCAGCAAGGGGGACCAAGAGACCCAGTACTTC.

This clonotype has ten or more counts. J is TRBJ1-2 and V is TRBV27, with TRBD1 matching 9 bases. Germline CDR1 MNHEY, CDR2 SMNVEV (reference sequence). V lost 2 bases to trimming and J lost 4 bases; unmatched junction nucleotides: 8. The CDR3 extends over 16 amino acids. CDR3 loop: CASSLIPPTGGYGYTF. For the CDR3, the DNA is TGTGCCAGCAGTTTAATCCCTCCGACAGGGGGCTATGGCTACACCTTC.

This clonotype was observed a few times. V usage is TRBV6-1 and J usage is TRBJ2-1, with 9 nucleotides matching TRBD2. The V and J ends lost 11 bases and 10 bases, in that order; junction bases with no gene match: 15. The germline V gene has CDR1 MNHNS and CDR2 SASEGT. The CDR3 runs 14 residues. CDR3 bases: TGTGCCGCTGGGGGGACTAGCCTCAACCCAGAGCAGTTCTTC. It translates to CAAGGTSLNPEQFF.

This chain connects TRBV2 to TRBJ1-4, with TRBD1 matching 7 bases. Germline V gene sequence: CDR1 SNHLY, CDR2 FYNNEI. This CDR3 region has 15 residues. V shed 2 bases and J 4 bases; nucleotides not matched to a gene: 4. CDR3 residues: CASSESGQFNEKLFF. The CDR3 DNA follows: TGTGCCAGCAGTGAATCGGGACAGTTTAATGAAAAACTGTTTTTT.

The rearrangement links TRBV9 to TRBJ2-2; no clear D gene. V was shortened by 4 bases and J by 0 bases, with 13 bases between the two germline ends. The CDR3 sequence is 16 residues long. Per the germline V gene, CDR1 is SGDLS and CDR2 is YYNGEE. The chain's CDR3 is CASSSTPAPNTGELFF. The CDR3 DNA reads as TGTGCCAGCAGCTCCACCCCCGCACCGAACACCGGGGAGCTGTTTTTT.

This clonotype occurred a few times. The V call is TRBV2, the J call TRBJ1-3; D call uncertain. The CDR3 contains 13 residues. Germline CDR1 and CDR2: SNHLY and FYNNEI. V was cut by 4 bases and J by 3 bases, with 7 bases left in between. As DNA, the CDR3 is TGTGCCAGCAGTGGGGTCCGTGGAAACACCATATATTTT. Amino acid sequence: CASSGVRGNTIYF.

The chain carries TRBV29-1 and TRBJ2-5, with D perhaps assigned TRBD1 or TRBD2 (5 bases each). The V end lost 0 bases, the J end lost 4 bases, and 15 bases lay between the germline ends. The germline V gene has CDR1 SQVTM and CDR2 ANQGSEA. The CDR3 extends over 15 amino acids. CDR3 residues: CSVEDLWGLGETQYF. The CDR3 DNA reads as TGCAGCGTTGAAGATTTATGGGGGTTGGGAGAGACCCAGTACTTC.

This clonotype was counted ten times or more. The genes are TRBV7-9 and TRBJ2-7; maybe TRBD2 (5 bases). This CDR3 is built from 14 residues. The V and J ends lost 5 bases and 6 bases respectively, with 17 bases between them. Germline V CDR1 and CDR2: SEHNR, FQNEAQ (reference sequence). CDR3 nucleotides: TGTGCCAGCAGCCCCGGGGTAGCTGACATCGAGCAGTACTTC. Its protein is CASSPGVADIEQYF.

This clonotype was found a few times. This sequence joins TRBV29-1 and TRBJ1-5; D is unclear. From germline, CDR1 is SQVTM and CDR2 ANQGSEA. The CDR3 sequence is 13 residues long. V shed 4 bases and J shed 2 bases, with 9 bases lying between them. CDR3 loop: CSVGQAGNQPQHF. As DNA, the CDR3 is TGCAGCGTTGGTCAGGCGGGCAATCAGCCCCAGCATTTT.

This clonotype occurred a few times. V gene TRBV29-1 combines with J gene TRBJ2-2; 12 bases fit TRBD2. The V segment lost 6 bases and the J segment 6 bases; nucleotides outside the gene matches: 8. Germline CDR1 and CDR2: SQVTM and ANQGSEA. The CDR3 spans 15 residues. DNA for the CDR3: TGCAGCGTGCGACTAGCGGGAGAGGCGTCCGGGGAGCTGTTTTTT. Translation: CSVRLAGEASGELFF.

The chain employs TRBV24-1 and TRBJ1-5; possible D gene TRBD1, 5 bases. The germline V gene has CDR1 KGHDR and CDR2 SFDVKD. The ends were cut back, 3 bases at V and 0 bases at J, with 11 bases in the middle. The CDR3 has 16 residues. CDR3 loop: CATSDRSGGSNQPQHF. In DNA, the CDR3 is TGTGCCACCAGTGATAGGTCGGGGGGTAGCAATCAGCCCCAGCATTTT.

The V call is TRBV3-1, the J call TRBJ1-2; no reliable D call. The CDR3 has 18 residues. Germline values: CDR1 LGHDT, CDR2 YNNKEL (reference sequence). Trimming stripped 3 bases from V and 5 bases from J, with 25 bases between. The CDR3: CASSHMDRTVASRYGYTF. CDR3 in DNA: TGTGCCAGCAGCCACATGGACCGAACAGTGGCCTCTAGGTATGGCTACACCTTC. The variable domain in full, with the rest retrieved from reference TRBV3-1 and TRBJ1-2, is DTAVSQTPKYLVTQMGNDKSIKCEQNLGHDTMYWYKQDSKKFLKIMFSYNNKELIINETVPNRFSPKSPDKAHLNLHINSLELGDSAVYFCASSHMDRTVASRYGYTFGSGTRLTVV.

V and J are TRBV15 and TRBJ2-3; no clear D gene. Trimming removed 1 base from V and 0 bases from J, with 5 bases in between. The CDR3 consists of 14 residues. Germline CDR1 LNHNV, CDR2 YYDKDF (reference sequence). CDR3: CATSRAQSTDTQYF. Here the CDR3 DNA reads TGTGCCACCAGCAGAGCTCAAAGCACAGATACGCAGTATTTT.

This clonotype was seen ten or more times. The genes are TRBV12-3 or TRBV12-4 and TRBJ1-1; D is possibly TRBD1 (5 bases). This CDR3 is built from 14 residues. V gave up 4 bases and J gave up 4 bases, with 13 bases separating them. CDR3 loop: CASSSQGVGTEAFF. The CDR3 nucleotides read TGTGCCAGCAGTTCCCAGGGTGTCGGCACTGAAGCTTTCTTT.

This clonotype came up a few times. The CDR3 loop is CASSSTGETEKLFF. The CDR3 nucleotides read TGTGCCAGCAGTTCGACAGGGGAAACTGAAAAACTGTTTTTT. The chain links TRBV28 to TRBJ1-4; the match to TRBD1 covers 8 bases. CDR1 and CDR2 from the germline V gene are MDHEN and SYDVKM. This CDR3 is built from 14 residues. V lost 4 bases, J lost 7 bases, and 5 bases stayed unmatched.

This clonotype was counted at least ten times. This chain connects TRBV10-3 to TRBJ2-1, with a tentative D call TRBD1 (6 bases). From germline, CDR1 is ENHRY and CDR2 SYGVKD. Deletions cut 2 bases from V and 5 bases from J, with 10 bases between. The CDR3 has 14 residues. This CDR3 is CAISENRDDNEQFF. In DNA form, the CDR3 reads TGTGCCATCAGTGAGAACAGGGACGACAATGAGCAGTTCTTC.